This T cell receptor (beta chain) appears in the sequencing data of a study of monozygotic twins with inflammatory bowel disease. Germline loops: CDR1 SGHTA, CDR2 FQGTGA. The length of the CDR3 is 13 residues. TCRdb re-called the 5' RACE reads, yielding one record per CDR3 amino acid sequence without DNA. Its clone listing holds about 440,000 distinct CDR3 sequences. The sample was blood. The rearrangement joins TRBV7-3 to TRBJ2-1; TCRdb calls TRBD1, which cannot be checked without DNA. The receptor's source is a human donor with ulcerative colitis or Crohn's disease, or a healthy co-twin of an affected twin (not recorded which). CDR3 in amino acids: CASSGPQGNEQFF. Together with reference TRBV7-3 and TRBJ2-1, the CDR3 gives the full variable domain: GAGVSQTPSNKVTEKGKYVELRCDPISGHTALYWYRQSLGQGPEFLIYFQGTGAADDSGLPNDRFFAVRPEGSVSTLKIQRTERGDSAVYLCASSGPQGNEQFFGPGTRLTVL.